This T cell receptor (beta chain) was profiled in a study of cytotoxic CD8 clonotypes in ibrutinib-treated CLL. This clone was seen once. The assay was immunoSEQ multiplex PCR, and TCRdb's table has in-frame clones only and misses some. The sample has nearly 300,000 clones; roughly three quarters are singletons. The sequence was collected from a human donor with chronic lymphocytic leukemia. The source was PBMCs, collected at disease progression, from a patient treated with ibrutinib.

The CDR3, as DNA: TGTGCCAGCAGCTTAGGGCCCACAGGAAAGGGGCCCCAGCATTTT. This gives the protein CASSLGPTGKGPQHF. This chain joins TRBV7-6 and TRBJ1-5, with a possible D match to TRBD1 (5 bases). The CDR3 is 15 residues long. Trimming cost V 1 base and J 9 bases, with 16 bases left between them. Per the germline V gene, CDR1 is SGHVS and CDR2 is FNYEAQ.